A single sample is the source of the 27 T cell receptor beta chains below, sequenced in a study of CD8 T cells in ankylosing spondylitis. MiXCR, run by TCRdb on the 5' RACE reads, gives a single entry per CDR3 protein. The repertoire includes about 220,000 distinct CDR3 sequences, around a quarter of them detected once, and less than 8.5% sits in the top ten. Sequencing was carried out using blood, either unsorted or a sorted T cell fraction (not recorded which). The receptors originated from a male donor with ankylosing spondylitis or in good health (not recorded which).

This clonotype was recorded a few times. The DNA for the CDR3 is TGTGCCAGCAGCTTAGGACAGGGCGGGGGTAAGACTGAAGCTTTCTTT. It translates to CASSLGQGGGKTEAFF. V and J are TRBV7-9 and TRBJ1-1; 7 bases match TRBD1. This CDR3 is 16 amino acids long. J gave up 5 bases and V 1 base, and 10 bases lay outside the gene matches. Germline loops: CDR1 SEHNR, CDR2 FQNEAQ (reference sequence).

J is TRBJ2-5 and V is TRBV10-3; D is unresolved. Trimming removed 3 bases from V and 1 base from J, with 9 bases in between. There are 14 residues in the CDR3. Germline-derived CDR1 and CDR2 are ENHRY and SYGVKD. CDR3 nucleotides: TGTGCCATCAGTGAAGTACAGAGCCAAGAGACCCAGTACTTC. Encoded protein: CAISEVQSQETQYF.

This clonotype was seen more than once but under ten times. The chain links TRBV20-1 to TRBJ2-7, with 11 positions matching TRBD2. CDR3 length: 15 residues. Germline trimming cut 2 bases from V and 2 bases from J; bases unmatched to any gene: 5. Looked up from germline, CDR1 is DFQATT and CDR2 is SNEGSKA (reference sequence). The CDR3 region has the DNA TGCAGTGCTAGAAATAGCGGGAGGGAGACCTACGAGCAGTACTTC. This translates into CSARNSGRETYEQYF.

The CDR3 DNA follows: TGCAGTATTATAACTAGCTCTTTGGAGACCCAGTACTTC. Its protein product is CSIITSSLETQYF. This chain joins TRBV20-1 and TRBJ2-5; a possible D gene is TRBD2 (6 bases). The CDR3 covers 13 residues. In germline, CDR1 is DFQATT, CDR2 SNEGSKA (reference sequence). V dropped 8 bases and J dropped 5 bases, with 18 bases sitting between them.

This clonotype has a handful of counts. The chain carries TRBV5-5 and TRBJ2-7, with D uncertain. V dropped 4 bases and J dropped 3 bases, with 11 bases sitting between them. Germline V gene sequence: CDR1 SGHKS, CDR2 YYEKEE (reference sequence). The CDR3 spans 13 residues. CDR3 region: CASSKGADYEQYF. For the CDR3, the DNA is TGTGCCAGCAGCAAGGGCGCGGACTACGAGCAGTACTTC.

The chain uses TRBV20-1 and TRBJ2-7; TRBD2 aligns across 8 bases. The V gene end was trimmed by 1 base and the J gene end by 7 bases; junction bases not matched to a gene: 9. The CDR3 runs to 14 residues. Germline V gene sequence: CDR1 DFQATT, CDR2 SNEGSKA (reference sequence). This CDR3 is CSARVERGIGEQYF. Here the CDR3 DNA reads TGCAGTGCTAGAGTTGAGCGGGGGATCGGGGAGCAGTACTTC.

This chain uses TRBV20-1 with TRBJ2-5, with D possibly TRBD2 on 5 matching bases. CDR1 DFQATT and CDR2 SNEGSKA come from the germline V gene (reference sequence). Trimming pared 0 bases from V and 5 bases from J, leaving 13 bases between. This CDR3 region has 14 residues. CDR3 nucleotide sequence: TGCAGTGCTAGAGATCTAGCTAGCCGGGAGACCCAGTACTTC. This encodes CSARDLASRETQYF.

Concerning this clonotype: A much larger clone is a single base away; this may be a read error. The J gene is TRBJ2-3, the V gene TRBV5-1; TRBD2 matches at 10 bases. After removal of 4 bases from V and 2 bases from J, the junction contained 4 bases not matched to a gene. The CDR3 consists of 15 residues. CDR1 and CDR2 (germline): SGHRS, YFSETQ. DNA of the CDR3: TGCGCCAGCAGCGGCGGGACTAGCGACACAGATACGCAGTATTTT. Amino acids: CASSGGTSDTDTQYF.

This clonotype showed up many times. DNA for the CDR3: TGTGCCAGCAGCCAGGGGACAAGGAACACTGAAGCTTTCTTT. Translated: CASSQGTRNTEAFF. J is TRBJ1-1 and V is TRBV3-1; D possibly corresponds to TRBD1 (6 bases). Trimming left V 3 bases short and J 1 base short, with 9 bases between. Germline CDR1 reads LGHDT; CDR2 reads YNNKEL (reference sequence). The CDR3 has 14 residues.

The sample holds a few counts of this clonotype. This sequence joins TRBV5-5 and TRBJ1-1; 9 bases agree with TRBD1. The CDR3 has 15 residues. V lost 1 base and J lost 5; bases outside the gene matches: 6. Germline assignment: CDR1 SGHKS and CDR2 YYEKEE (reference sequence). CDR3 loop: CASSLSLDRGTEAFF. The CDR3 DNA reads as TGTGCCAGCAGCTTGTCCCTGGACAGGGGAACTGAAGCTTTCTTT.

The J gene is TRBJ2-1, the V gene TRBV20-1; 9 bases map to TRBD2. This CDR3 has 18 residues. Losses at the gene ends were 4 bases for V and 6 bases for J; bases not matched to a gene: 19. CDR1 is DFQATT and CDR2 is SNEGSKA in the germline V gene (reference sequence). This CDR3 is CSAKDTGGKSGRINEQFF. CDR3 nucleotide sequence: TGCAGTGCTAAGGACACCGGCGGGAAGAGCGGGAGGATCAATGAGCAGTTCTTC.

This clonotype was detected many times. CDR3 in DNA: TGTGCCAGCAGCCTCGAGCCTGGGGGCGCATCTGAAGCTTTCTTT. Translated: CASSLEPGGASEAFF. This chain links TRBV7-9 with TRBJ1-1; a weak D match, TRBD1 (6 bases). CDR1 and CDR2 (germline): SEHNR, FQNEAQ (reference sequence). With 5 bases removed from V and 6 bases from J, the gap between germline ends came to 19 bases. The CDR3 has 15 residues. The complete variable domain, with remaining parts taken from reference TRBV7-9 and TRBJ1-1, reads DTGVSQNPRHKITKRGQNVTFRCDPISEHNRLYWYRQTLGQGPEFLTYFQNEAQLEKSRLLSDRFSAERPKGSFSTLEIQRTEQGDSAMYLCASSLEPGGASEAFFGQGTRLTVV.

This clonotype was seen many times. The gene calls are TRBV5-1 and TRBJ2-6; a weak D match, TRBD2 (5 bases). The germline V gene has CDR1 SGHRS and CDR2 YFSETQ. This CDR3 region has 14 residues. The V gene lost 5 bases and the J gene lost 2 bases, with 8 bases spanning the gap. The CDR3 region has the DNA TGCGCCAGCAGAACGGGGACTGGGGCCAACGTCCTGACTTTC. Its translation is CASRTGTGANVLTF.

This clonotype showed up many times. The V and J genes are TRBV9 and TRBJ2-1; a weak D match, TRBD1 (6 bases). Trimming took 0 bases from V and 0 from J, leaving 13 bases between them. Looked up from germline, CDR1 is SGDLS and CDR2 is YYNGEE. This CDR3 comprises 17 residues. This CDR3 is CASSVEPQGSSYNEQFF. CDR3 DNA: TGTGCCAGCAGCGTAGAACCCCAGGGGAGCTCCTACAATGAGCAGTTCTTC.

This clonotype has more than one count but fewer than ten. The chain carries TRBV29-1 and TRBJ2-7, with D maybe TRBD1 (6 bases). This CDR3 has 13 residues. V was clipped by 7 bases and J by 0 bases, with 13 bases between them. The germline CDR1 and CDR2 sequences are SQVTM and ANQGSEA. The CDR3 bases are TGCAGCGAGCCGGGACACGGCTCCTACGAGCAGTACTTC. Protein sequence: CSEPGHGSYEQYF.

The chain joins TRBV6-5 to TRBJ1-3; TRBD1 agrees at 7 bases. CDR3 length equals 14 residues. The V gene end was trimmed by 2 bases and the J gene end by 4 bases; junction bases not matched to a gene: 2. Looked up from germline, CDR1 is MNHEY and CDR2 is SVGAGI. Written as DNA, the CDR3 is TGTGCCAGCAGTTACAGGGGGCTAGGAAACACCATATATTTT. As protein: CASSYRGLGNTIYF.

This clonotype has a count of ten or more. The chain joins TRBV12-3 or TRBV12-4 to TRBJ1-1; D ambiguous. This CDR3 contains 14 residues. The V and J ends lost 3 bases and 1 base respectively, with 9 bases between them. The CDR3 DNA is TGTGCCAGCAGTTTCATCGGTAGGAACACTGAAGCTTTCTTT. Protein product: CASSFIGRNTEAFF.

On this clonotype itself: This may come from a read error, since a much larger clone is one base off. The CDR3 does not close with the conserved phenylalanine or tryptophan, likely indicating a read error. V and J are TRBV6-4 and TRBJ2-1, with 11 bases identical to TRBD2. There are 15 residues in the CDR3. Germline V CDR1 and CDR2: MRHNA, SNTAGT. V shed 6 bases and J 7 bases; nucleotides not matched to a gene: 8. The CDR3 DNA is TGTGCCAGCAGCTTACTAGCGGGAGTGGGGAATGAGCAGTTCTAC. It codes for CASSLLAGVGNEQFY.

This clonotype turned up a few times. This sequence joins TRBV29-1 and TRBJ2-3, with TRBD2 identical over 13 bases. V shed 6 bases, J shed 2 bases, and the junction held 5 bases outside the gene matches. CDR3 length: 15 amino acids. From germline, CDR1 is SQVTM and CDR2 ANQGSEA. The CDR3 region has the DNA TGCAGCGTCGAGGGACTAGCGGGGTCCACAGATACGCAGTATTTT. It translates to CSVEGLAGSTDTQYF.

This chain links TRBV6-5 with TRBJ2-5; D is perhaps TRBD2 (6 bases). The CDR3 runs to 17 residues. The germline CDR1 and CDR2 sequences are MNHEY and SVGAGI. V shed 0 bases and J shed 6 bases, with 20 bases lying between them. CDR3 sequence reads: CASSYSMAGSGEKTQYF. DNA for the CDR3: TGTGCCAGCAGTTACTCGATGGCCGGGAGTGGTGAGAAGACCCAGTACTTC.

The chain joins TRBV20-1 to TRBJ1-1; D not certain. Trimming took 3 bases from V and 4 from J, leaving 9 bases between them. This CDR3 spans 12 amino acids. Germline CDR1 and CDR2: DFQATT and SNEGSKA (reference sequence). The CDR3: CSASRSPTEAFF. DNA for the CDR3: TGCAGTGCTAGTCGGTCACCCACTGAAGCTTTCTTT.

This clonotype came up many times. The chain is built from TRBV4-2 and TRBJ2-1; D is possibly TRBD2 (5 bases). This CDR3 region has 11 residues. Trimming stripped 3 bases from V and 9 bases from J, with 6 bases between. CDR1 is LGHNA and CDR2 is YNFKEQ in the germline V gene. The CDR3 loop reads CASSQGSEQFF. The DNA for the CDR3 is TGTGCCAGCAGCCAGGGGAGTGAGCAGTTCTTC.

The chain combines TRBV4-2 with TRBJ2-5; tentatively, D is TRBD2 (6 bases). Germline assignment: CDR1 LGHNA and CDR2 YNFKEQ. The CDR3 is 13 amino acids. V was clipped by 4 bases and J by 6 bases, with 12 bases between them. The CDR3 protein is CASSPASAQTQYF. CDR3 coding DNA: TGTGCCAGCAGCCCCGCTAGCGCACAGACCCAGTACTTC.

This clonotype has at least ten counts. The chain links TRBV29-1 to TRBJ2-7, with 7 bases fitting TRBD2. The CDR3 totals 14 residues. Unmatched junction bases numbered 9, after V lost 4 bases and J lost 3 bases. CDR1 is SQVTM and CDR2 is ANQGSEA in the germline V gene. The CDR3 loop reads CSVATAGIGYEQYF. The CDR3 DNA reads TGCAGCGTTGCAACAGCGGGAATAGGCTACGAGCAGTACTTC.

This clonotype was found many times. V gene TRBV3-1 combines with J gene TRBJ1-4, with 8 bases identical to TRBD1. The V gene end was trimmed by 4 bases and the J gene end by 3 bases; junction bases not matched to a gene: 7. The CDR3 runs 16 residues. CDR1 and CDR2 from the germline V gene are LGHDT and YNNKEL (reference sequence). This CDR3 is CASSPFRTGSNEKLFF. DNA for the CDR3: TGTGCCAGCAGCCCATTCAGGACAGGGTCTAATGAAAAACTGTTTTTT.

The CDR3 is CASSYQFHTEAFF. Here the CDR3 DNA reads TGTGCCAGCAGTTACCAGTTTCACACTGAAGCTTTCTTT. This chain joins TRBV6-5 and TRBJ1-1; D remains unclear. The CDR3 has 13 amino acids. CDR1 and CDR2 (germline): MNHEY, SVGAGI. V lost 2 bases, J lost 3 bases, and 7 bases lay in between.

This clonotype was picked up many times. V and J are TRBV5-1 and TRBJ2-7; D is ambiguous. V lost 0 bases to trimming and J lost 3 bases, with 10 bases between them. This CDR3 comprises 14 residues. The germline V gene has CDR1 SGHRS and CDR2 YFSETQ. Here the CDR3 DNA reads TGCGCCAGCAGCTTGGAGTCCGGATTCTACGAGCAGTACTTC. It codes for CASSLESGFYEQYF.